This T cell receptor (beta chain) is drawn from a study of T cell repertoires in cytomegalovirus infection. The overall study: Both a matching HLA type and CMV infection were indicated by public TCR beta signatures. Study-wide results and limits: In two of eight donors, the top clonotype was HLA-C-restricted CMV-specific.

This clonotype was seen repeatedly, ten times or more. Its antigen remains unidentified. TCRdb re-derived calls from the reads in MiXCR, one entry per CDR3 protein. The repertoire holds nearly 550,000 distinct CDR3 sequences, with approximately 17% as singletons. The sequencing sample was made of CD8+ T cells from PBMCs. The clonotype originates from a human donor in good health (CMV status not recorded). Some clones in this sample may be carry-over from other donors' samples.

The CDR3 DNA follows: TGCAGTGCCCCGGGACAGGGGGCGCGGGGCTACACCTTC. Residues: CSAPGQGARGYTF. The rearrangement links TRBV20-1 to TRBJ1-2; 12 bases map to TRBD1. CDR3 length: 13 residues. Germline values: CDR1 DFQATT, CDR2 SNEGSKA (reference sequence). Trimming cost V 6 bases and J 8 bases; bases outside gene matches: 7.